The sequence of this TCR beta chain was determined in a study of blood T cells in healthy people across ages. The authors ran a second PCR of about 7 to 12 cycles using a sample-barcoded 5' primer and a J-beta primer mix. From the 5' RACE reads, TCRdb called clonotypes with MiXCR, one entry per CDR3 protein. The repertoire holds around 1,000,000 distinct CDR3 sequences, under 30% seen once, with approximately 0.79% in the top ten. This CDR3 region has 15 residues. Trimming removed 3 bases from V and 8 bases from J, with 16 bases in between. This clonotype appeared a few times. Another study also made use of these data, one on T cells of mothers and their children.

The origin of this receptor is a girl aged 2 to 10 in good health. The chain links TRBV12-3 or TRBV12-4 to TRBJ2-2; D may be TRBD1 (6 bases). Sequencing was carried out using blood. The CDR3 nucleotides read TGTGCCAGCAGTTTCTTGACAGGAGAATCAGGGGAGCTGTTTTTT. Encoded protein: CASSFLTGESGELFF.